These 9 T cell receptor beta chains were all obtained from the same sample, sequenced in a study of spatial heterogeneity in lung cancer. Described time point: blood at routine non-recurrence follow-up after resection. TCRdb analysed the 5' RACE reads with MiXCR anew, one entry per CDR3 protein. The table includes about 32,000 distinct CDR3 sequences, roughly 10% detected once. The sequenced sample was PBMCs, obtained at follow-up. The source is a female donor with early-stage non-small cell lung cancer.

A few counts support this clonotype. The gene calls are TRBV11-1 and TRBJ2-6; D not resolved. CDR3 length: 16 residues. Trimming stripped 5 bases from V and 1 base from J, with 12 bases between. Germline CDR1 SGHAT, CDR2 FQDESV (reference sequence). The CDR3 spells CASSQGDGSGANVLTF. The CDR3 DNA reads TGTGCCAGCAGCCAAGGTGATGGTTCTGGGGCCAACGTCCTGACTTTC.

As concerns this clonotype: Mismatch with germline at one junction end may stem from a read error. The V call is TRBV28, the J call TRBJ1-1, with D uncertain. The CDR3 contains 11 residues. Germline V gives CDR1 MDHEN, CDR2 SYDVKM. The DNA of the CDR3 is TGTGTCAGCAGTAGGTGGACTGAAGCTTTCTTT. Translated: CVSSRWTEAFF. Based on the CDR3 plus reference TRBV28 and TRBJ1-1, the full variable domain is DVKVTQSSRYLVKRTGEKVFLECVQDMDHENMFWYRQDPGLGLRLIYFSYDVKMKEKGDIPEGYSVSREKKERFSLILESASTNQTSMYLCVSSRWTEAFFGQGTRLTVV.

The J gene is TRBJ1-6, the V gene TRBV28; tentatively, D is TRBD1 (5 bases). This CDR3 contains 11 residues. CDR1 and CDR2 (germline): MDHEN, SYDVKM. The V end lost 5 bases, the J end lost 9 bases, and 5 bases lay between the germline ends. The CDR3 sequence: CASSGGSPLHF. In nucleotides, the CDR3 is TGTGCCAGCAGTGGGGGTTCACCCCTCCACTTT.

This clonotype was picked up a small number of times. This chain connects TRBV28 to TRBJ1-5, with a tentative D call TRBD1 (6 bases). Deletions cut 3 bases from V and 7 bases from J, with 13 bases between. CDR1 MDHEN and CDR2 SYDVKM come from the germline V gene. This CDR3 has 14 residues. The CDR3, as DNA: TGTGCCAGCAGTTTGCCCGGGGGCCGGCAGCCCCAGCATTTT. Its translation is CASSLPGGRQPQHF.

The table lists this clonotype with a few counts. The chain carries TRBV6-6 and TRBJ1-2; 7 bases align to TRBD1. The CDR3 covers 13 residues. J lost 8 bases, V lost 0 bases, and 3 bases had no gene match. Germline lookup yields CDR1 MNHNY and CDR2 SVGAGI (reference sequence). CDR3 in amino acids: CASSYSDRDGYTF. The CDR3 coding sequence is TGTGCCAGCAGTTACTCAGACAGGGACGGCTACACCTTC.

This rearrangement joins TRBV11-2 to TRBJ2-7; D assignment may be TRBD1 or TRBD2 (5 bases each). This CDR3 is built from 12 residues. With 3 bases removed from V and 6 bases from J, the gap between germline ends came to 9 bases. The germline CDR1 and CDR2 sequences are SGHAT and FQNNGV. The CDR3: CASSFGGSEQYF. In nucleotides, the CDR3 is TGTGCCAGCAGCTTTGGGGGATCCGAGCAGTACTTC.

Ten or more counts support this clonotype. This chain links TRBV7-8 with TRBJ2-3; D gene uncertain. V lost 2 bases, J lost 6 bases, and 6 bases lay in between. Per germline, CDR1 SGHVS and CDR2 FQNEAQ. The length of the CDR3 is 12 residues. The CDR3 protein is CASSLLLDTQYF. In DNA, the CDR3 is TGTGCCAGCAGCTTACTCTTGGATACGCAGTATTTT. The whole variable domain, remainder taken from reference TRBV7-8 and TRBJ2-3, is GAGVSQSPRYKVAKRGQDVALRCDPISGHVSLFWYQQALGQGPEFLTYFQNEAQLDKSGLPSDRFFAERPEGSVSTLKIQRTQQEDSAVYLCASSLLLDTQYFGPGTRLTVL.

There are many counts of this clonotype. The chain has TRBV29-1 and TRBJ2-7, with a weak D call TRBD2 (5 bases). This CDR3 has 13 residues. Trimming pared 4 bases from V and 7 bases from J, leaving 17 bases between. Germline V lookup: CDR1 SQVTM, CDR2 ANQGSEA. The CDR3 coding sequence is TGCAGCGTTGGTCTTACATCACCGGGGGAGCAGTACTTC. Amino acids: CSVGLTSPGEQYF.

This chain links TRBV28 with TRBJ1-5, with TRBD1 matching 7 bases. The trim removed 5 bases at V and 5 bases at J, leaving 9 bases unmatched. Per germline, CDR1 MDHEN and CDR2 SYDVKM. The CDR3 is made up of 15 amino acids. CDR3 loop: CASSPTGQEDQPQHF. CDR3 in DNA: TGTGCCAGCAGTCCGACAGGGCAGGAGGATCAGCCCCAGCATTTT.